This is a list of T cell receptor beta chains from one sample in a study of shared clonotypes between healthy human individuals. Assay used: immunoSEQ multiplex PCR; TCRdb lists only in-frame clones, some missing. The sample has under 1 million clones, about 96% seen once. The sample comprised naive CD8+ T cells sorted from blood. The receptors were sampled from a man aged 30 to 39 in good health. CDR3s include the opening cysteine and the closing phenylalanine or tryptophan. A D gene is named only where the DNA matches it firmly. Not every row has a clone size; where given, it reads once, few, many or a size class.

cdr3_length j_call v_call clone_size d_call cdr3_aa cdr3_nt
15 TRBJ2-1 TRBV5-1 NA TRBD1 CASSVGQGADNEQFF TGCGCCAGCAGCGTCGGACAGGGGGCGGACAATGAGCAGTTCTTC
13 TRBJ1-2 TRBV27 NA NA CASSLDSNYGYTF TGTGCCAGCAGCCTGGACAGTAACTATGGCTACACCTTC
14 TRBJ2-7 TRBV10-2 once NA CASSGAKGKNEQYF TGCGCCAGCAGTGGGGCGAAGGGGAAGAACGAGCAGTACTTC
17 TRBJ1-2 TRBV4-1 NA TRBD1 CASSPTGGGILEYGYTF TGCGCCAGCAGCCCGACAGGGGGCGGGATCTTGGAGTATGGCTACACCTTC
10 TRBJ2-7 TRBV2 NA NA CASSGREQYF TGTGCCAGCAGTGGAAGGGAGCAGTACTTC
12 TRBJ1-2 TRBV29-1 NA NA CSVDTPGNGYTF TGCAGCGTTGATACCCCAGGGAATGGCTACACCTTC
16 TRBJ2-3 TRBV5-1 NA TRBD2 CASRRIAGPNTDTQYF TGCGCCAGCAGACGAATAGCGGGCCCAAACACAGATACGCAGTATTTT
16 TRBJ2-7 TRBV4-1 NA TRBD2 CASSQELSGSTYEQYF TGCGCCAGCAGCCAAGAACTAAGCGGGAGTACGTACGAGCAGTACTTC
10 TRBJ2-3 TRBV2 NA NA CASSTRGQYF TGTGCCAGCAGTACGAGGGGGCAGTATTTT
17 TRBJ1-2 TRBV4-1 NA TRBD1 CASSQLSGQGYGDGYTF TGCGCCAGCAGCCAATTATCAGGACAGGGATATGGGGATGGCTACACCTTC
12 TRBJ2-7 TRBV29-1 NA NA CSVAWGAYEQYF TGCAGCGTCGCGTGGGGTGCCTACGAGCAGTACTTC
14 TRBJ2-5 TRBV6-5 few TRBD2 CASKGGLAEETQYF TGTGCCAGCAAAGGTGGACTAGCGGAAGAGACCCAGTACTTC
11 TRBJ1-3 TRBV6-6 NA NA CASSYGNTIYF TGTGCCAGCAGTTACGGAAACACCATATATTTT